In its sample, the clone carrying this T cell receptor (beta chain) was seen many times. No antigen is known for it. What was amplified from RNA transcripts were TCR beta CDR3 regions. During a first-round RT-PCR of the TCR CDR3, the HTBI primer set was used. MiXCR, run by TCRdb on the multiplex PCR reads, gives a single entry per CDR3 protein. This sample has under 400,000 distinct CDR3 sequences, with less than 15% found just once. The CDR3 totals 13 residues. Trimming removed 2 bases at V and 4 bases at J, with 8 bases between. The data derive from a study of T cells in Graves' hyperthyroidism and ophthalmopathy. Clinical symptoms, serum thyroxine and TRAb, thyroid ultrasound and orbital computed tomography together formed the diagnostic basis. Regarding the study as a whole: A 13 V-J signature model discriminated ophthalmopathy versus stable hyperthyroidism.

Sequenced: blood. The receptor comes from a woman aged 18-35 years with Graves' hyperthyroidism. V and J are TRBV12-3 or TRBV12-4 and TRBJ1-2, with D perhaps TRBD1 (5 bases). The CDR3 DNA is TGTGCCAGCAGTTTAAGGGGAGGCTATGGCTACACCTTC. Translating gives CASSLRGGYGYTF.